This T cell receptor (beta chain) was profiled in a study of cytomegalovirus exposure and HLA in healthy donors. This clone was counted a single time. PCR involved 60 Vbeta and 13 Jbeta primers. Here immunoSEQ multiplex PCR was the method, and the copy in TCRdb shows in-frame clones only, minus some. The sample shows about 140,000 clones, about 77% of them seen only once. The germline CDR1 and CDR2 sequences are MDHEN and SYDVKM. Germline trimming cut 6 bases from V and 3 bases from J; bases unmatched to any gene: 7. The CDR3 runs 14 residues. The source material was PBMCs. This clonotype originated in a female donor in good health and CMV-seronegative. The rearrangement joins TRBV28 to TRBJ1-1; 7 bases line up with TRBD1. This CDR3 reads CASSPTGQHTEAFF. The CDR3 DNA reads as TGTGCCAGCAGCCCGACAGGGCAACACACTGAAGCTTTCTTT.